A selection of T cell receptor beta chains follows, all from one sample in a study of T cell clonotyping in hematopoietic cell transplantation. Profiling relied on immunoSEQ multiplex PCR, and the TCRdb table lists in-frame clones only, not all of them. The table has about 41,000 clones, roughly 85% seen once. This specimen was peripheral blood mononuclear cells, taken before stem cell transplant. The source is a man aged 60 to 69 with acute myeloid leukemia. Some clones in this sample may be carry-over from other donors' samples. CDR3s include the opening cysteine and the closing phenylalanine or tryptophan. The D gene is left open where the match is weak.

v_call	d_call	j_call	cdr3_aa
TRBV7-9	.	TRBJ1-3	CASSPRLNANTIYF
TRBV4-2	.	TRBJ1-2	CASSQDTSQGANYGYTF
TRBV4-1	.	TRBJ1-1	CASSQDPDQNTEAFF
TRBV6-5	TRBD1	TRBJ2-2	CASSYRDSRTGELFF
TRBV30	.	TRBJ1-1	CAWIVAGMNTEAFF
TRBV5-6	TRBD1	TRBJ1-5	CASSLRDRVGQPQHF
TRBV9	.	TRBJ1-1	CASSVHHNTEAFF
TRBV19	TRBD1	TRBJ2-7	CASISRDRGGEQYF
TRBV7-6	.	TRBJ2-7	CASSLIPTVTTYEQYF
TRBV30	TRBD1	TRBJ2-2	CAWIPADRGSGELFF
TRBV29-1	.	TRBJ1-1	CSGGRGVTEAFF
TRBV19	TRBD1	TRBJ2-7	CASSSDRESYEQYF
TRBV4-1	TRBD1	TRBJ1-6	CASSQEGRGTEESPLHF
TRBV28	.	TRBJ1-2	CASFPGGTTYGYTF
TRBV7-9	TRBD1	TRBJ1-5	CASSPPGQGFQPQHF
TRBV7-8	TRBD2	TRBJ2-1	CASSLRQGRPSGGANEQFF
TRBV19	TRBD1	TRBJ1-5	CASSIGTGEGNQPQHF
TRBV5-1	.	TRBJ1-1	CASSHGTENTEAFF
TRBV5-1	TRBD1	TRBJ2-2	CASSLRQGTNTGELFF
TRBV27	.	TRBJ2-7	CASSKYGWDEQYF
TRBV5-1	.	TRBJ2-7	CASSSDRLTDYEQYF
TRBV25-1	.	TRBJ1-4	CASSEYRAGEKLFF
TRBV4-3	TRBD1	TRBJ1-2	CASSQALQGDYGYTF
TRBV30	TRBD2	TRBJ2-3	CAWTMAAGTTDTQYF
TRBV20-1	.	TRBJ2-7	CSALTSYEQYF
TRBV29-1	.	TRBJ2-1	CSSKGGALNEQFF
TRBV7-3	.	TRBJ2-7	CASSLRASYEQYF
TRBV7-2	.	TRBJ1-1	CASSLDRWNTEAFF
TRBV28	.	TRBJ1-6	CASTRKSGSSYNSPLHF
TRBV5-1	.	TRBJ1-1	CASSWGTLRTEAFF
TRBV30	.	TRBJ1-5	CAWSVRGGGQPQHF
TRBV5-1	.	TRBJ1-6	CASSPLGRSNSPLHF
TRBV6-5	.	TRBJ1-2	CASSFAGTDKEGYTF
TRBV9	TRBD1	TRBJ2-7	CASSVVGDRGHEQYF
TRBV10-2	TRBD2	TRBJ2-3	CASRRDYADTQYF
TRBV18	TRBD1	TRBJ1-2	CASSGTGNTYGYTF
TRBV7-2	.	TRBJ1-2	CASSLGGSGINYGYTF
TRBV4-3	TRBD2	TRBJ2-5	CASSQGWAGEREETQYF
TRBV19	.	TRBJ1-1	CASSPGWATEAFF
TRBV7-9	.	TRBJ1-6	CASSPQGPSPLHF
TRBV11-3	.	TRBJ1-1	CASSFGTYNTEAFF